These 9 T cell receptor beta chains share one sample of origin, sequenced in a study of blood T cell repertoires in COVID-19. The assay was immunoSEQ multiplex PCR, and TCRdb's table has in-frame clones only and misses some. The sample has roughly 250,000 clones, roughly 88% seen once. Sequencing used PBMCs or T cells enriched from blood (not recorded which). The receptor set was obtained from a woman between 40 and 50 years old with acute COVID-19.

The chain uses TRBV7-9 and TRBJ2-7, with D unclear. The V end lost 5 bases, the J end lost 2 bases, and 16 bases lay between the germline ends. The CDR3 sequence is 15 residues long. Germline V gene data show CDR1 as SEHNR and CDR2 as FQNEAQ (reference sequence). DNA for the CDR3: TGTGCCAGCAGCCCGCGGCCATCCTCGGCCTACGAGCAGTACTTC. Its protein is CASSPRPSSAYEQYF.

The CDR3 here is CASSLYQGASSEAFF. The CDR3 nucleotides are TGTGCCAGCAGCTTATATCAGGGGGCATCTTCTGAAGCTTTCTTT. This rearrangement joins TRBV7-2 to TRBJ1-1, with 8 nucleotides matching TRBD1. V lost 2 bases and J lost 6; bases outside the gene matches: 8. Germline V gene data show CDR1 as SGHTA and CDR2 as FQGNSA. The CDR3 is 15 amino acids.

The CDR3 DNA sequence: TGTGCCAGCTCACGTCTTATCGGGACAGGGAGCACAGATACGCAGTATTTT. Its translation is CASSRLIGTGSTDTQYF. The chain joins TRBV18 to TRBJ2-3, with 9 bases identical to TRBD1. CDR3 length: 17 residues. V lost 4 bases and J lost 0; bases outside the gene matches: 8. Germline V CDR1 and CDR2: KGHSH, LQKENI.

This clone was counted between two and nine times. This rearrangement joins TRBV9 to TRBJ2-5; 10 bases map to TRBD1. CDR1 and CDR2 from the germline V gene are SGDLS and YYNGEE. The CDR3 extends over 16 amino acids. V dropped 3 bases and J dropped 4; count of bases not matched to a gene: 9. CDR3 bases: TGTGCCAGCAGCGGGCGACAGGGGGCTCAGGCAGAGACCCAGTACTTC. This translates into CASSGRQGAQAETQYF.

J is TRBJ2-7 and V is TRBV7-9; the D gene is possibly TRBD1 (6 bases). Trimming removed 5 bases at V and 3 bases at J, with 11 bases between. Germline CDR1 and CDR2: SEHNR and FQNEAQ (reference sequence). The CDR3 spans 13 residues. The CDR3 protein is CASSPGTYYEQYV. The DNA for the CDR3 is TGTGCCAGCAGCCCCGGGACATACTACGAGCAGTACGTC.

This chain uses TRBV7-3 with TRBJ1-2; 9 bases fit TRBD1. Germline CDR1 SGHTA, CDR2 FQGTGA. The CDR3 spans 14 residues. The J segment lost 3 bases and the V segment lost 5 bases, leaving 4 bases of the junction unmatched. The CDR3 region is CASSRTGEDYGYTF. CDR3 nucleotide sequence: TGTGCCAGCAGCCGGACAGGGGAGGACTATGGCTACACCTTC.

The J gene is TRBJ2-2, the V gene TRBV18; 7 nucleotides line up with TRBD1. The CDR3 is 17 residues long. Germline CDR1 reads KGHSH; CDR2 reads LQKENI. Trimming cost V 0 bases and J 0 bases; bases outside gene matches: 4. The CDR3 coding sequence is TGTGCCAGCTCACCACCGGGGACAGCCGCGAACACCGGGGAGCTGTTTTTT. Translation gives CASSPPGTAANTGELFF.

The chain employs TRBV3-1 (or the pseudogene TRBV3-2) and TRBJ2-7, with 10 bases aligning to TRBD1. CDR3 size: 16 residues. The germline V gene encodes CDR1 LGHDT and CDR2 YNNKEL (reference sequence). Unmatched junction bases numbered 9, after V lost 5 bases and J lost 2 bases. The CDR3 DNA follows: TGTGCCAGCAGCACCTGGACAGGGGGGGGAACCTACGAGCAGTACTTC. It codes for CASSTWTGGGTYEQYF.

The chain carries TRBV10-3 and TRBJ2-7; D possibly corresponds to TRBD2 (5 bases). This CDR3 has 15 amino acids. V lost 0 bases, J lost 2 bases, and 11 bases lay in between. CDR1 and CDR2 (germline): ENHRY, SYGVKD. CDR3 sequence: CAISESNREAYEQYV. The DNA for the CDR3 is TGTGCCATCAGTGAGTCGAACCGGGAAGCCTACGAGCAGTACGTC.